Following are 5 T cell receptor beta chains from one sample sequenced in a study of cytomegalovirus exposure and HLA in healthy donors. The study ran its PCR with 60 Vbeta and 13 Jbeta primers. The table came from immunoSEQ multiplex PCR; TCRdb's copy has only in-frame clones and leaves some out. Among about 120,000 clones listed, roughly 82% were seen once. What was sequenced was PBMCs. These receptors all come from a woman aged 18 to 35 in good health and CMV-seronegative.

The chain carries TRBV5-1 and TRBJ1-1; 8 bases map to TRBD1. V trimming: 4 bases; J trimming: 3 bases; junction bases outside the gene matches: 11. There are 16 residues in the CDR3. The germline V gene encodes CDR1 SGHRS and CDR2 YFSETQ. The CDR3 spells CASSNTPTGADTEAFF. In DNA, the CDR3 is TGCGCCAGCAGCAATACTCCGACAGGGGCGGACACTGAAGCTTTCTTT.

The genes are TRBV6-1 and TRBJ1-1; D not resolved. The CDR3 has 13 residues. V lost 1 base and J 7 bases, leaving 10 bases between the germline ends. Germline lookup yields CDR1 MNHNS and CDR2 SASEGT. The CDR3 nucleotides read TGTGCCAGCAGTGAAGTGAATACAGATGAAGCTTTCTTT. Translated, it gives CASSEVNTDEAFF.

This CDR3 reads CASSYETGIGELFF. Written as DNA, the CDR3 is TGTGCCAGCAGTTACGAAACAGGGATCGGGGAGCTGTTTTTT. The rearrangement joins TRBV6-5 to TRBJ2-2; D possibly corresponds to TRBD1 (6 bases). Germline values: CDR1 MNHEY, CDR2 SVGAGI. The CDR3 loop spans 14 amino acids. Deletions cut 2 bases from V and 7 bases from J, with 11 bases between.

The chain links TRBV4-2 to TRBJ1-5; the D gene is possibly TRBD1 (6 bases). Germline CDR1 reads LGHNA; CDR2 reads YNFKEQ. V was shortened by 1 base and J by 5 bases, with 15 bases between the two germline ends. This CDR3 spans 16 amino acids. The CDR3 loop is CASSQVRDRTYQPQHF. As DNA, the CDR3 is TGTGCCAGCAGCCAAGTACGTGACAGGACCTATCAGCCCCAGCATTTT.

For this clone: A read error may produce the germline difference seen at one junction end. The chain carries TRBV5-4 and TRBJ2-6, with D maybe TRBD1 (5 bases). From germline, CDR1 is SGHNT and CDR2 YYREEE (reference sequence). The CDR3 runs 15 residues. The CDR3 DNA sequence: TGTGCCAGCAGCTTGAATCGGGTAGGGGCCAACGGCCTGACTTTC. Translating it yields CASSLNRVGANGLTF.